These 27 T cell receptor beta chains were all obtained from the same sample, sequenced in a study of T cells after yellow fever vaccination. TCRdb itself ran the 5' RACE reads through MiXCR, one entry per CDR3 protein. The sample shows about 350,000 distinct CDR3 sequences, approximately 12% of them seen only once. The sample was CD4+ T cells sorted from PBMCs, taken 15 days after the yellow fever booster vaccination. These receptors originate from a man between 18 and 35 years old who received the YFV17D yellow fever vaccine.

The chain carries TRBV18 and TRBJ2-3; 9 bases are shared with TRBD1. Germline V CDR1 and CDR2: KGHSH, LQKENI. Unmatched junction bases numbered 8, after V lost 3 bases and J lost 4 bases. The CDR3 contains 16 residues. For the CDR3, the DNA is TGTGCCAGCTCACCGAGCATCGACAGGGGGGCAGATACGCAGTATTTT. It translates to CASSPSIDRGADTQYF.

The V gene is TRBV7-2, the J gene TRBJ2-3, with TRBD2 matching 9 bases. With V trimmed by 1 base and J by 5 bases, 1 base remained unmatched. Germline values: CDR1 SGHTA, CDR2 FQGNSA. This CDR3 is 14 amino acids long. This CDR3 is CASSLELAGDTQYF. The CDR3 nucleotides are TGTGCCAGCAGCTTAGAACTAGCGGGAGATACGCAGTATTTT.

This clonotype was counted a few times. The chain is built from TRBV7-6 and TRBJ2-2, with D maybe TRBD2 (6 bases). There are 15 residues in the CDR3. CDR1 and CDR2 (germline): SGHVS, FNYEAQ. V was pared by 3 bases and J by 5 bases, with 13 bases between. The CDR3 bases are TGTGCCAGCAGCTTGGCCCATGGGGGGACCGGGGAGCTGTTTTTT. Its translation is CASSLAHGGTGELFF.

This clonotype was detected only a few times. The CDR3 region is CSALGGGANVLTF. The CDR3 DNA reads TGCAGTGCCCTGGGAGGCGGGGCCAACGTCCTGACTTTC. The chain carries TRBV20-1 and TRBJ2-6; D might be TRBD2 (6 bases). V was cut by 6 bases and J by 4 bases, with 10 bases left in between. The CDR3 is 13 residues long. CDR1 and CDR2 from the germline V gene are DFQATT and SNEGSKA (reference sequence).

This clonotype was detected a few times. The genes are TRBV11-2 and TRBJ1-1; 7 positions match TRBD1. The ends lost 10 bases at V and 2 bases at J; junction bases unmatched: 7. From germline, CDR1 is SGHAT and CDR2 FQNNGV. This CDR3 is built from 13 residues. The CDR3 DNA reads TGTGCCACCAAGGGACAGCTTAACACTGAAGCTTTCTTT. Translation: CATKGQLNTEAFF.

This clonotype has a count of ten or more. The chain combines TRBV3-1 with TRBJ1-2, with D uncertain. The CDR3 totals 15 residues. Trimming pared 1 base from V and 3 bases from J, leaving 12 bases between. The germline CDR1 and CDR2 sequences are LGHDT and YNNKEL (reference sequence). CDR3 bases: TGTGCCAGCAGCCAAGGGGAGGCAGTAGACTATGGCTACACCTTC. This sequence encodes CASSQGEAVDYGYTF. Using reference TRBV3-1 and TRBJ1-2 for the parts outside the CDR3, the full variable domain is DTAVSQTPKYLVTQMGNDKSIKCEQNLGHDTMYWYKQDSKKFLKIMFSYNNKELIINETVPNRFSPKSPDKAHLNLHINSLELGDSAVYFCASSQGEAVDYGYTFGSGTRLTVV.

This clonotype was seen only a few times. The chain joins TRBV6-5 to TRBJ2-7; possibly TRBD2 for D (6 bases). This CDR3 spans 12 amino acids. V lost 8 bases to trimming and J lost 7 bases, with 15 bases between them. Germline V gene data show CDR1 as MNHEY and CDR2 as SVGAGI. The CDR3 reads CASAGARGEQYF. CDR3 nucleotide sequence: TGTGCCAGCGCCGGGGCACGGGGGGAGCAGTACTTC.

This chain connects TRBV5-1 to TRBJ2-3, with 13 positions matching TRBD2. The CDR3 runs to 19 residues. The V segment lost 0 bases and the J segment 6 bases; nucleotides outside the gene matches: 13. Germline V gene data show CDR1 as SGHRS and CDR2 as YFSETQ. The CDR3 loop is CASSLGPGLAGSPRDTQYF. The DNA for the CDR3 is TGCGCCAGCAGCTTGGGGCCGGGACTAGCGGGGTCTCCCCGGGATACGCAGTATTTT.

Many counts were recorded for this clonotype. The rearrangement uses TRBV7-6 and TRBJ2-4, with D maybe TRBD1 (6 bases). Germline V CDR1 and CDR2: SGHVS, FNYEAQ. The CDR3 has 13 residues. Trimming removed 5 bases at V and 8 bases at J, with 13 bases between. The CDR3 region has the DNA TGTGCCAGCAGCCCTACAGGGCCGGACATTCAGTACTTC. Amino acid sequence: CASSPTGPDIQYF.

This clonotype was observed a few times. V and J are TRBV18 and TRBJ2-7; D is possibly TRBD1 (5 bases). With 3 bases removed from V and 4 bases from J, the gap between germline ends came to 16 bases. This CDR3 has 15 amino acids. Germline-derived CDR1 and CDR2 are KGHSH and LQKENI. CDR3 in amino acids: CASSPKKGAVYEQYV. Here the CDR3 DNA reads TGTGCCAGCTCACCTAAGAAAGGGGCTGTATACGAGCAGTACGTC.

The chain uses TRBV6-2 or TRBV6-3 and TRBJ2-2; 8 nucleotides line up with TRBD2. V was clipped by 2 bases and J by 8 bases; unmatched bases: 4. Germline V CDR1 and CDR2: MNHEY, SVGEGT. The CDR3 has 14 amino acids. The chain's CDR3 is CASSYKLAAGELFF. CDR3 coding DNA: TGTGCCAGCAGTTACAAACTAGCGGCAGGGGAGCTGTTTTTT.

The chain joins TRBV21-1 to TRBJ2-1; the table's D call, TRBD1, was not checked against the DNA. TRBV21-1 is a documented pseudogene. The CDR3 spans 15 residues. The CDR3 protein is CASSKQGQIYNEQFF. In DNA form, the CDR3 reads TGTGCCAGCAGCAAACAGGGACAGATTTACAATGAGCAGTTCTTC.

V usage is TRBV5-4 and J usage is TRBJ2-5; 7 nucleotides line up with TRBD2. This CDR3 has 15 amino acids. V dropped 5 bases and J dropped 1; count of bases not matched to a gene: 8. Per the germline V gene, CDR1 is SGHNT and CDR2 is YYREEE (reference sequence). The CDR3 bases are TGTGCCAGCAGGGACCGAGCGGGACTCCAAGAGACCCAGTACTTC. Residues: CASRDRAGLQETQYF.

Many counts were recorded for this clonotype. The gene calls are TRBV12-3 or TRBV12-4 and TRBJ2-1, with TRBD1 identical over 12 bases. This CDR3 is built from 15 residues. V shed 5 bases, J shed 10 bases, and the junction held 9 bases outside the gene matches. This CDR3 reads CASSATGTGGGEQFF. The CDR3 nucleotides are TGTGCCAGCAGTGCCACCGGGACAGGGGGCGGAGAGCAGTTCTTC.

The gene calls are TRBV12-3 or TRBV12-4 and TRBJ2-2; D possibly corresponds to TRBD1 (5 bases). The CDR3 is 15 amino acids. Between the trimmed V and J ends, which lost 6 bases and 3 bases, there was a span of 14 bases. CDR3: CASSLNGQDTGELFF. The CDR3 coding sequence is TGTGCCAGCAGCCTCAATGGACAAGACACCGGGGAGCTGTTTTTT.

This clonotype was counted a few times. This sequence joins TRBV6-2 or TRBV6-3 and TRBJ2-5, with TRBD2 matching 10 bases. CDR3 length equals 15 residues. In germline, CDR1 is MNHEY, CDR2 SVGEGT. V was clipped by 4 bases and J by 7 bases; unmatched bases: 9. CDR3 residues: CASSSLAGGQGTQYF. The CDR3 DNA is TGTGCCAGCAGTTCCTTAGCGGGGGGCCAGGGGACCCAGTACTTC.

This clonotype has a handful of counts. The chain is built from TRBV7-9 and TRBJ2-7; D possibly corresponds to TRBD2 (5 bases). Per germline, CDR1 SEHNR and CDR2 FQNEAQ (reference sequence). Trimming took off 2 bases at V and 4 bases at J, with 12 bases between the two ends. The CDR3 extends over 14 amino acids. CDR3 sequence: CASSLRASGYEQYF. As DNA, the CDR3 is TGTGCCAGCAGCTTAAGGGCGTCGGGGTACGAGCAGTACTTC.

The V call is TRBV20-1, the J call TRBJ2-1; no definite D call. Looked up from germline, CDR1 is DFQATT and CDR2 is SNEGSKA (reference sequence). The CDR3 is made up of 15 amino acids. Trimming cost V 6 bases and J 5 bases, with 20 bases left between them. This CDR3 reads CSAERPGRMHNEQFF. DNA for the CDR3: TGCAGTGCGGAAAGACCCGGCCGCATGCACAATGAGCAGTTCTTC.

The J gene is TRBJ2-7, the V gene TRBV5-6; D gene unclear. V lost 2 bases, J lost 8 bases, and 17 bases lay in between. This CDR3 region has 14 residues. CDR1 and CDR2 from the germline V gene are SGHDT and YYEEEE. As DNA, the CDR3 is TGTGCCAGCAGCTTATCGTTGGTTGGATGGAAGCAGTACTTC. This encodes CASSLSLVGWKQYF.

The chain carries TRBV9 and TRBJ2-3; D is uncertain. V was trimmed by 7 bases and J by 3 bases, leaving 9 bases between them. Germline CDR1 reads SGDLS; CDR2 reads YYNGEE. CDR3 length: 12 amino acids. CDR3 in amino acids: CASSRVTDTQYF. The CDR3 coding sequence is TGTGCCAGCTCACGAGTAACAGATACGCAGTATTTT.

As regards this clonotype: A much larger clone is a single base away; this may be a read error. The chain couples TRBV18 to TRBJ1-6, with D perhaps matching TRBD1 (6 bases). This CDR3 contains 14 residues. Germline V CDR1 and CDR2: KGHSH, LQKENI. CDR3 in amino acids: CASNSGQYTSPLHF. As DNA, the CDR3 is TGTGCCAGCAACTCCGGACAGTATACTTCACCCCTCCACTTT.

This clonotype has only a few counts. The chain carries TRBV5-1 and TRBJ2-2; 7 nucleotides agree with TRBD1. The V segment lost 3 bases and the J segment 6 bases; nucleotides outside the gene matches: 5. This CDR3 is 14 amino acids long. The germline gives CDR1 SGHRS, CDR2 YFSETQ. CDR3 nucleotides: TGCGCCAGCAGCTCAGGGACAGCACCCGGGGAGCTGTTTTTT. Its protein is CASSSGTAPGELFF.

The chain carries TRBV5-1 and TRBJ1-2; perhaps TRBD1 as D (5 bases). The CDR3 has 17 residues. CDR1 SGHRS and CDR2 YFSETQ come from the germline V gene. V lost 0 bases and J 4 bases, leaving 19 bases between the germline ends. CDR3 sequence (DNA): TGCGCCAGCAGCTTGGACTATGGGGCCAGGAGTTTCTATGGCTACACCTTC. Its protein is CASSLDYGARSFYGYTF.

This clonotype appeared a few times. This sequence joins TRBV4-3 and TRBJ1-5, with 10 bases identical to TRBD1. CDR1 is LGHNA, CDR2 YSLEER, per germline. The CDR3 runs to 16 residues. Germline trimming cut 0 bases from V and 4 bases from J; bases unmatched to any gene: 3. The CDR3 coding sequence is TGCGCCAGCAGCCAAGAATTGGACAGGGGGAATCAGCCCCAGCATTTT. Translation: CASSQELDRGNQPQHF.

This sequence joins TRBV7-2 and TRBJ2-3, with TRBD2 as a possible D gene (6 bases). The CDR3 runs 17 residues. Deletions cut 2 bases from V and 3 bases from J, with 18 bases between. Germline V lookup: CDR1 SGHTA, CDR2 FQGNSA. The CDR3 DNA reads as TGTGCCAGCAGCTTACGCAGGAGGGGACTCACGACAGATACGCAGTATTTT. It yields the protein CASSLRRRGLTTDTQYF.

The CDR3 DNA is TGTGCCAGCCGGCCCAACGAAGATACGCAGTATTTT. Its protein product is CASRPNEDTQYF. This chain connects TRBV27 to TRBJ2-3; no definite D call. The CDR3 covers 12 residues. The V gene lost 8 bases and the J gene lost 5 bases, with 11 bases spanning the gap. Germline CDR1 MNHEY, CDR2 SMNVEV (reference sequence).

In its sample, this clonotype was seen a few times. The chain has TRBV24-1 and TRBJ2-3, with D possibly being TRBD2 (6 bases). CDR1 and CDR2 from the germline V gene are KGHDR and SFDVKD. The V end was cut by 3 bases, the J end by 6 bases, with 15 bases between. This CDR3 comprises 15 residues. The CDR3 nucleotides read TGTGCCACCAGTGATGCTAGCGCAACGGGGGATACGCAGTATTTT. Translated: CATSDASATGDTQYF.